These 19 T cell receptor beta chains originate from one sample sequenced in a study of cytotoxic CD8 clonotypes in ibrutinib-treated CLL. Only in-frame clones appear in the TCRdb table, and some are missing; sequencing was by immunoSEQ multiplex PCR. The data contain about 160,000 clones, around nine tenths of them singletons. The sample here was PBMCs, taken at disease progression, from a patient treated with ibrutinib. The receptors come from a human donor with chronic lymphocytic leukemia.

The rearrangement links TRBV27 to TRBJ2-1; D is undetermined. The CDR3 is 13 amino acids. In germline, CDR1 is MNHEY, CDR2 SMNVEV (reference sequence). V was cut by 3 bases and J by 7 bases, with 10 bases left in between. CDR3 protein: CASSFRTPNEQFF. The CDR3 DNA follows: TGTGCCAGCAGTTTTCGAACCCCGAATGAGCAGTTCTTC.

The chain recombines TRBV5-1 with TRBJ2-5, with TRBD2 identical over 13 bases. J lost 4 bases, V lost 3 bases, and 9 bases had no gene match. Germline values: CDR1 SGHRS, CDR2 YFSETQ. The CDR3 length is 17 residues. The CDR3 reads CASSWTSGSTLGETQYF. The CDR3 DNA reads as TGCGCCAGCAGCTGGACTAGCGGGAGCACCCTCGGAGAGACCCAGTACTTC.

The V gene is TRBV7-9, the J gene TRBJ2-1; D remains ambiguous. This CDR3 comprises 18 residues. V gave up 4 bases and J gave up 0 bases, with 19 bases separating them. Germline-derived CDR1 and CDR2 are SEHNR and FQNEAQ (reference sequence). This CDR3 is CASSSSPADPSSYNEQFF. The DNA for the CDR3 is TGTGCCAGCAGCTCTTCCCCCGCGGACCCTAGCTCCTACAATGAGCAGTTCTTC.

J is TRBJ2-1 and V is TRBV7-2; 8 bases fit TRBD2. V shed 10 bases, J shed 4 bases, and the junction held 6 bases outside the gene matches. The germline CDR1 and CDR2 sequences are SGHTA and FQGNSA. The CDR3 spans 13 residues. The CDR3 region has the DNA TGTGCCACCGGGACTAGGGGTTACAATGAGCAGTTCTTC. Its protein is CATGTRGYNEQFF.

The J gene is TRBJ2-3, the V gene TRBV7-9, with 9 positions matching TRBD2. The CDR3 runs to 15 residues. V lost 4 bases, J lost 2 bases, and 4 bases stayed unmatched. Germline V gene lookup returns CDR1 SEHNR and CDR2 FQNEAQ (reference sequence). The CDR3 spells CASSSTSGDTDTQYF. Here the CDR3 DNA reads TGTGCCAGCAGCTCGACTAGCGGCGACACAGATACGCAGTATTTT.

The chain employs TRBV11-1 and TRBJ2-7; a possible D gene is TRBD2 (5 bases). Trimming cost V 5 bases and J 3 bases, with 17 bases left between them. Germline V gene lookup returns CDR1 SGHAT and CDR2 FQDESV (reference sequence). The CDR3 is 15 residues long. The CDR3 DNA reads TGTGCCAGCAGCCGCGGGTGGTCGACTGACTACGAGCAGTACTTC. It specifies CASSRGWSTDYEQYF.

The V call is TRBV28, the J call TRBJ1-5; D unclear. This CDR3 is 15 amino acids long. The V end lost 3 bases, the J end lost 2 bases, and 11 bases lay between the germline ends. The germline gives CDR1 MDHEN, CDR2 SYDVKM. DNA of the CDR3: TGTGCCAGCAGTTTGTTGCAGGAAGGCAATCAGCCCCAGCATTTT. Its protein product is CASSLLQEGNQPQHF.

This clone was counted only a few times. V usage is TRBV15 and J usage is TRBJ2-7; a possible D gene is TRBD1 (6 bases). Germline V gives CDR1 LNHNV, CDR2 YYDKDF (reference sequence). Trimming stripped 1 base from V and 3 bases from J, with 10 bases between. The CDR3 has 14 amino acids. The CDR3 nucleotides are TGTGCCACCAGCAGAGGGCAGGGGAACTACGAGCAGTACTTC. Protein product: CATSRGQGNYEQYF.

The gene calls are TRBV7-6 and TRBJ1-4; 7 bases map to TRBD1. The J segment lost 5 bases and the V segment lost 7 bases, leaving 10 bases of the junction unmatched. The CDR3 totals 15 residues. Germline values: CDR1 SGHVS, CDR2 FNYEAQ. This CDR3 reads CASKNPGQQNEKLFF. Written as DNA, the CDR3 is TGTGCCAGCAAGAACCCGGGACAGCAGAATGAAAAACTGTTTTTT. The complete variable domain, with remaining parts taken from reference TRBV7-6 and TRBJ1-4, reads GAGVSQSPRYKVTKRGQDVALRCDPISGHVSLYWYRQALGQGPEFLTYFNYEAQQDKSGLPNDRFSAERPEGSISTLTIQRTEQRDSAMYRCASKNPGQQNEKLFFGSGTQLSVL.

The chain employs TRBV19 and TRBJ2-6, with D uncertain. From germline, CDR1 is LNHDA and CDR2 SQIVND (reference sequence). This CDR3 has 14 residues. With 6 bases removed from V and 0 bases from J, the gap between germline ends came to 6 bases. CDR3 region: CASRIDSGANVLTF. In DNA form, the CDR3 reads TGTGCCAGTAGAATCGACTCTGGGGCCAACGTCCTGACTTTC.

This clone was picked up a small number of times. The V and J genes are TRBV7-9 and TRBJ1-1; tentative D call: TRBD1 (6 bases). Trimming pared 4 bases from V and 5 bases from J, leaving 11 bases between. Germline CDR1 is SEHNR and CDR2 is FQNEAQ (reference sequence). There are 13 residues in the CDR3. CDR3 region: CASSSRGYTEAFF. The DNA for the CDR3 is TGTGCCAGCAGCTCCAGGGGATATACTGAAGCTTTCTTT.

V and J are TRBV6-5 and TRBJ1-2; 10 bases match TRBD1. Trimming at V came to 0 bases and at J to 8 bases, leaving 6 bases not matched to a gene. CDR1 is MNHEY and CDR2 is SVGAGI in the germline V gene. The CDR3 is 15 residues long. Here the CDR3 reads CASSYSGTGARGYTF. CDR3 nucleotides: TGTGCCAGCAGTTACTCGGGGACAGGGGCTCGGGGCTACACCTTC.

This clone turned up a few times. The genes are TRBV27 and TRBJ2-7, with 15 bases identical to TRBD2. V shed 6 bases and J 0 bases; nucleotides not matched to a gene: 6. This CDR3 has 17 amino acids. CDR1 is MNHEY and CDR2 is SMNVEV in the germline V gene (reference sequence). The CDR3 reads CASRRGLAGGVSYEQYF. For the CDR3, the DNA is TGTGCCAGCAGAAGGGGACTAGCGGGGGGTGTCTCCTACGAGCAGTACTTC.

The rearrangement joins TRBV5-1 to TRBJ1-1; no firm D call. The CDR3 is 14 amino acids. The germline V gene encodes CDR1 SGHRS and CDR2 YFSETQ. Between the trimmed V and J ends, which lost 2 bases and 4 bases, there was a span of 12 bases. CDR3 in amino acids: CASSFFWVGTEAFF. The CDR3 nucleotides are TGCGCCAGCAGCTTCTTCTGGGTTGGCACTGAAGCTTTCTTT.

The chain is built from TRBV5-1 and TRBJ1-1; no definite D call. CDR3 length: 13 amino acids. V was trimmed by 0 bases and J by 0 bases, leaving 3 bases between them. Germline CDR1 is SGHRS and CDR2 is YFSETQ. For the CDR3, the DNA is TGCGCCAGCAGCTTGGGGGTGAACACTGAAGCTTTCTTT. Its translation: CASSLGVNTEAFF. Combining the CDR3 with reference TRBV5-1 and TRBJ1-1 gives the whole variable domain KAGVTQTPRYLIKTRGQQVTLSCSPISGHRSVSWYQQTPGQGLQFLFEYFSETQRNKGNFPGRFSGRQFSNSRSEMNVSTLELGDSALYLCASSLGVNTEAFFGQGTRLTVV.

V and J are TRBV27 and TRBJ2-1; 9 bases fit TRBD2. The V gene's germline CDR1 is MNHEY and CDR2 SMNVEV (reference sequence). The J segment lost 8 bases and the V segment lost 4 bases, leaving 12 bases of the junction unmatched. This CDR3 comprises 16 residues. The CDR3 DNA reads TGTGCCAGCAGTTCAGTATTAGCGGGAGTATCTCATGAGCAGTTCTTC. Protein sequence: CASSSVLAGVSHEQFF.

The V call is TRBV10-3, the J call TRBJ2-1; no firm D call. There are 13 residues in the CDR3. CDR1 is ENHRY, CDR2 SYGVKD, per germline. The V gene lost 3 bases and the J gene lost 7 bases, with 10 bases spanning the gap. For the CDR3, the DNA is TGTGCCATCAGTGACCCTACACGAAATGAGCAGTTCTTC. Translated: CAISDPTRNEQFF.

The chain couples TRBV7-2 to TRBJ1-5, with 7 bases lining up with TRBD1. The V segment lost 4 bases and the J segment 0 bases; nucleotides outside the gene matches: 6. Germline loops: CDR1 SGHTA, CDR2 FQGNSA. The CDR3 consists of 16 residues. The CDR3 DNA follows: TGTGCCAGCAGCTATACAGGGGTTTCTAGCAATCAGCCCCAGCATTTT. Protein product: CASSYTGVSSNQPQHF.

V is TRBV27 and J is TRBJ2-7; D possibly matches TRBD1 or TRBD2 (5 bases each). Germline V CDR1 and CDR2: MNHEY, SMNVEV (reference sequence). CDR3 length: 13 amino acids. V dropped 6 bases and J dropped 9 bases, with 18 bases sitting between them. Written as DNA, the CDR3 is TGTGCCAGCAGCTGGGAAGGGACCTCTGCGCAGTACTTC. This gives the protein CASSWEGTSAQYF.